The 2 T cell receptor beta chains below come from one sample, sequenced in a study of blood T cell repertoires in COVID-19. TCRdb's copy holds only in-frame clones and misses some; the assay was immunoSEQ multiplex PCR. The sample comprises 380,000 or so clones, more than 80% of which are singletons, and roughly 1.2% rests with the top ten. Sequenced material: peripheral blood. These receptors came from a man in his forties with acute or convalescent COVID-19.

V gene TRBV4-3 combines with J gene TRBJ1-2; 12 positions agree with TRBD1. The germline gives CDR1 LGHNA, CDR2 YSLEER. This CDR3 has 18 amino acids. V trimming: 3 bases; J trimming: 4 bases; junction bases outside the gene matches: 12. CDR3 loop: CASSQGGTGGLTGYGYTF. The CDR3 DNA reads as TGCGCCAGCAGCCAGGGCGGGACAGGGGGCTTAACGGGCTATGGCTACACCTTC.

The chain couples TRBV24-1 to TRBJ1-5; weak D call: TRBD1 (6 bases). CDR3 size: 16 residues. Trimming stripped 2 bases from V and 3 bases from J, with 13 bases between. Germline-derived CDR1 and CDR2 are KGHDR and SFDVKD. The CDR3 nucleotides read TGTGCCACCAGTGATTCGAACAGGGCATTCAATCAGCCCCAGCATTTT. It translates to CATSDSNRAFNQPQHF.